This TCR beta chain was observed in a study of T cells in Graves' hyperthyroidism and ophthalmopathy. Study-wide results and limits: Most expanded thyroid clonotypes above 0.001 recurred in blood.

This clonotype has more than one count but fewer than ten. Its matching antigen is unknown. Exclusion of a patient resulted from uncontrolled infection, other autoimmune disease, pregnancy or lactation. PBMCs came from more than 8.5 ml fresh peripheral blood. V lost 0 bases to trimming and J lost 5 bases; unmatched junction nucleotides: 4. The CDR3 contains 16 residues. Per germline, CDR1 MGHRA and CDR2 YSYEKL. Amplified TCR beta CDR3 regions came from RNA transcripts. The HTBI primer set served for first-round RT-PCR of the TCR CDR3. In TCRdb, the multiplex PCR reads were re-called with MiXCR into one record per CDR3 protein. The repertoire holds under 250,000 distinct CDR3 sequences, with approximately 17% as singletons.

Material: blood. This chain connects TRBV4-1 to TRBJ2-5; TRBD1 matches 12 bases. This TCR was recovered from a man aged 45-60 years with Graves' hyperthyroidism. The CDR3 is CASSQEGGQGAETQYF. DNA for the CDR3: TGCGCCAGCAGCCAAGAAGGGGGACAGGGGGCTGAGACCCAGTACTTC.